Listed here is a single T cell receptor beta chain. This record belongs to a study of blood T cells in healthy people across ages. The germline V gene has CDR1 KGHSH and CDR2 LQKENI. The CDR3 has 13 residues. Trimming stripped 3 bases from V and 8 bases from J, with 10 bases between. Then a second PCR, running about 6 to 12 cycles, was carried out with a sample-barcoded 5' primer and a J-beta primer mix. Using its own MiXCR run on the 5' RACE reads, TCRdb lists one record per CDR3 protein. Among approximately 800,000 distinct CDR3 sequences listed, 58% were seen once. What was sequenced was blood. The sequence was collected from a man aged 25 to 45 in good health. The V call is TRBV18, the J call TRBJ1-4; D unclear. CDR3 sequence: CASSPELREKLFF. The DNA for the CDR3 is TGTGCCAGCTCACCGGAGCTGAGGGAAAAACTGTTTTTT.